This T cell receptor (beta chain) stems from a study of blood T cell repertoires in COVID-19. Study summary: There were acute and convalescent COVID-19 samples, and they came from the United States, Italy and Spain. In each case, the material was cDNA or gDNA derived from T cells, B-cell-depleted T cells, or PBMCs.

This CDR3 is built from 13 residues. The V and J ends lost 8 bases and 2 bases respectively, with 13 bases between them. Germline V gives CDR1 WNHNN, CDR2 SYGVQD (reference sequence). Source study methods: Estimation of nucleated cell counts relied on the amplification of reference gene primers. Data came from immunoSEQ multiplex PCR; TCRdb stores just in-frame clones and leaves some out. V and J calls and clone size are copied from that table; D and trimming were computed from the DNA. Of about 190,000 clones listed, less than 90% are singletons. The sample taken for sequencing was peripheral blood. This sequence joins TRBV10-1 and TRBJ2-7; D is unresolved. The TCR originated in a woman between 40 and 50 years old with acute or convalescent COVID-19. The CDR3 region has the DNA TGCGCCAGCGGTTGGGCAGGAACCTACGAGCAGTACTTC. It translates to CASGWAGTYEQYF.